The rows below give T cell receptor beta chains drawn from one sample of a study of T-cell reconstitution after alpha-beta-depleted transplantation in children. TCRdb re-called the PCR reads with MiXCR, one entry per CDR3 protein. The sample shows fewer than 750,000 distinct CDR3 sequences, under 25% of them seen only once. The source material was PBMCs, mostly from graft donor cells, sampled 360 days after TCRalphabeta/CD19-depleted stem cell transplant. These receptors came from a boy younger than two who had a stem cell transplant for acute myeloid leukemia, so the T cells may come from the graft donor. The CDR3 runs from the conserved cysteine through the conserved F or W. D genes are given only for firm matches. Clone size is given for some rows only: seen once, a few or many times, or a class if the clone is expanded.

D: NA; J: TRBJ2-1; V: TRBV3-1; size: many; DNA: TGTGCCAGCAGCCAAGTAATCAATGAGCAGTTCTTC; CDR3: CASSQVINEQFF
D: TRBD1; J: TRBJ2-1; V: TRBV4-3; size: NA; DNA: TGCGCCAGCAGCCCGACAGGGCGAGGTGAGCAGTTCTTC; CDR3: CASSPTGRGEQFF
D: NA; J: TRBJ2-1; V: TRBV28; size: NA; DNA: TGTGCCAGCAACCCGACAGGGTGGGACTGGGAGCAGTTCTTC; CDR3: CASNPTGWDWEQFF
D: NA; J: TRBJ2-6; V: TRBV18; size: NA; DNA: TGTGCCAGCTCACCATCTGGACGTAGCTCTGGGGCCAACGTCCTGACTTTC; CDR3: CASSPSGRSSGANVLTF
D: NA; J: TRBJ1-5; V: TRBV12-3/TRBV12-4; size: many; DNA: TGTGCCAGCAGCCTACGGGGGCCCCAGCATTTT; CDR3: CASSLRGPQHF
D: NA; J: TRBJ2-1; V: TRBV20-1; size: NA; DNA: TGCAGTGTTGCGCGGGGGCCGATCTACAATGAGCAGTTCTTC; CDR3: CSVARGPIYNEQFF
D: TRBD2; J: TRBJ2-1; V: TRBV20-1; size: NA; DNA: TGCAGTGCGCACCCCGGGACTAGCGGGTCCGGGCCCCACAATGAGCAGTTCTTC; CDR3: CSAHPGTSGSGPHNEQFF
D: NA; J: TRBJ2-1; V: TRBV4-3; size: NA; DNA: TGCGCCAGCAGCCAAGATGTCATAAGCTCCTACAATGAGCAGTTCTTC; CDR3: CASSQDVISSYNEQFF
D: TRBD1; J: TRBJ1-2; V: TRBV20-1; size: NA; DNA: TGCAGTGCTCCACCCCGTGACAGGGCCTATGGCTACACCTTC; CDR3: CSAPPRDRAYGYTF
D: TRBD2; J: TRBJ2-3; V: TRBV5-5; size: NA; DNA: TGTGCCAGCAGCTTGTTTAGCGGGGGGATTCAGAAGACGCAGTATTTT; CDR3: CASSLFSGGIQKTQYF
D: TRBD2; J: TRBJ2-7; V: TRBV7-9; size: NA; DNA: TGTGCCAGCAGCTTAGTAGCGACTAGCAACTACGAGCAGTACTTC; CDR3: CASSLVATSNYEQYF
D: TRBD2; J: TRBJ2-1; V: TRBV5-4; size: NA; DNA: TGTGCCAGCAGCTTGGCGCTAGCGGGGGGGTTCGACTCCTACAATGAGCAGTTCTTC; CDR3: CASSLALAGGFDSYNEQFF
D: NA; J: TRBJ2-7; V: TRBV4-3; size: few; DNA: TGCGCCAGCAGCCAAGATCGAAGGGCAACCTACTACGAGCAGTACTTC; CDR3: CASSQDRRATYYEQYF
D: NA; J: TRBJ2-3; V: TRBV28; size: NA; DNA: TGTGCCAGCAGTTCAGGGATCGGGCAGTATTTT; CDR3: CASSSGIGQYF
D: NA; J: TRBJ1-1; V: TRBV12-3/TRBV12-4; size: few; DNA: TGTGCCAGCAGTTTGGTAGGGGGACAAGCTTTCTTT; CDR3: CASSLVGGQAFF
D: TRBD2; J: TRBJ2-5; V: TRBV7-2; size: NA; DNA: TGTGCCAGCAGCTTAGAGCGGGGAGGGACCCAGTACTTC; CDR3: CASSLERGGTQYF
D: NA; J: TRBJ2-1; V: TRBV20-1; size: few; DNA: TGCAGTGCTAGACCCCTAAGGGGGAAGGGATACAATGAGCAGTTCTTC; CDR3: CSARPLRGKGYNEQFF
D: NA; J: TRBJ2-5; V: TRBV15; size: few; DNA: TGTGCCACCAGCTCACCCGACAGGCCTCAAGAGACCCAGTACTTC; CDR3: CATSSPDRPQETQYF
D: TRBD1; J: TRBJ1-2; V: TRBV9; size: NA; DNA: TGTGCCAGCAGCGGGGGGACAGGGGGCATCGGCTACACCTTC; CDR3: CASSGGTGGIGYTF
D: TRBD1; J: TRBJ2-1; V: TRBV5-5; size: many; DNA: TGTGCCAGCAGCTATGGAAGGGGGCCAGGTGAGCAGTTCTTC; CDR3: CASSYGRGPGEQFF
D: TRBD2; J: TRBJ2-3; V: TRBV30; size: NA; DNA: TGTGCCTGGAGTGTTGGGCTAGCGGGGGCCTGGGGCACAGATACGCAGTATTTT; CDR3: CAWSVGLAGAWGTDTQYF
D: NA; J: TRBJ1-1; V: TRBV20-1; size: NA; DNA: TGCAGTGCTAGAGCTACCACTGAAGCTTTCTTT; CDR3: CSARATTEAFF
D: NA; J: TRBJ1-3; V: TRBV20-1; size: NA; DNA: TGCAGTGCTAGAGATCGACGGCCCTCAGGGGACACCATATATTTT; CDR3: CSARDRRPSGDTIYF
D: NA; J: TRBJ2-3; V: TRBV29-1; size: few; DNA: TGCAGCGTTGACGCGACATACAGCACAGATACGCAGTATTTT; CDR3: CSVDATYSTDTQYF
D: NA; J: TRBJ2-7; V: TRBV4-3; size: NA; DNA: TGCGCCAGCAGCCAACTACTTTCCTACGAGCAGTACTTC; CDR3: CASSQLLSYEQYF
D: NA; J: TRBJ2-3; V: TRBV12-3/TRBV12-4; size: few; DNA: TGTGCCAGCAGTCCGACAGGCCGTCGTATCACAGATACGCAGTATTTT; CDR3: CASSPTGRRITDTQYF
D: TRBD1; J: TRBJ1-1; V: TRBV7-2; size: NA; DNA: TGTGCCAGCAGCCCACAGGGGAGCTTGAACACTGAAGCTTTCTTT; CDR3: CASSPQGSLNTEAFF
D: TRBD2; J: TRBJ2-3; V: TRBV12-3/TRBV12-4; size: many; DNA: TGTGCCAGCAGGCCGGCCCTAGCGGGGGGTAGGAATACGCAGTATTTT; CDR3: CASRPALAGGRNTQYF
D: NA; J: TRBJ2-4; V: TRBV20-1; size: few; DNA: TGCAGTGCTAGACAGGGCCTACTTGGAAACATTCAGTACTTC; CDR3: CSARQGLLGNIQYF
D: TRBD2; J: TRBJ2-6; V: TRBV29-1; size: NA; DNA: TGCAGCGTTGCGATAGCGGGGGAGGCCAACGTCCTGACTTTC; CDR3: CSVAIAGEANVLTF
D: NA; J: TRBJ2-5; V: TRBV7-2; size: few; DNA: TGTGCCAGCAGCTTAGTTCCAGCTCAAGAGACCCAGTACTTC; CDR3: CASSLVPAQETQYF
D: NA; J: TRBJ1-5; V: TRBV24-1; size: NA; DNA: TGTGCCACCAGTGATGAGGACAACCACAATCAGCCCCAGCATTTT; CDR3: CATSDEDNHNQPQHF
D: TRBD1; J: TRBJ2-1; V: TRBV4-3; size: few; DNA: TGCGCCAGCAGCCTTGACAGGGGAATAATTGATGAGCAGTTCTTC; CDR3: CASSLDRGIIDEQFF
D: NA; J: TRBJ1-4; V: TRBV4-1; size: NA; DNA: TGCGCCAGCAGCCAAGTCATACTATTTAATGAAAAACTGTTTTTT; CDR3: CASSQVILFNEKLFF
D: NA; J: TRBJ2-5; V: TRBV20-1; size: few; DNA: TGCAGTGCTAGTTGGTGGCGGGGACGTCTGGAGACCCAGTACTTC; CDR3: CSASWWRGRLETQYF
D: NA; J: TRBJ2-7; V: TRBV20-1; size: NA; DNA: TGCAGTGGCGATCAAATAAACTCCTACGAGCAGTACTTC; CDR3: CSGDQINSYEQYF
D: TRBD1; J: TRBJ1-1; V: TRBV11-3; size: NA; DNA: TGTGCCAGCAGCTTACACAGGGGGCGAGAAGCTTTCTTT; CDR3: CASSLHRGREAFF
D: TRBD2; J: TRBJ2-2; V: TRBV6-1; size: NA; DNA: TGTGCCAGCAGTGAAAACCTCGGACTAGCGGGGATGGTCGGAACCGGGGAGCTGTTTTTT; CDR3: CASSENLGLAGMVGTGELFF
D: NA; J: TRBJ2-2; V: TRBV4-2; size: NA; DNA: TGTGCCAGCAGCCAAGACAGAGCGGGTACCGGGGAGCTGTTTTTT; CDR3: CASSQDRAGTGELFF
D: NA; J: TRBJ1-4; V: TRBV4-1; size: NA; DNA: TGCGCCAGCAGCCAAGAGTTCATCCCTGGTGAAAAACTGTTTTTT; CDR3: CASSQEFIPGEKLFF
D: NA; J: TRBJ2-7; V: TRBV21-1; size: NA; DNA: TGTGCCAGCAGCACATCCCGGACCAAAAGCTCCTACGAGCAGTACTTC; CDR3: CASSTSRTKSSYEQYF
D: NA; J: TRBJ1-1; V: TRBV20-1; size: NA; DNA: TGCAGTGCTAGAGACATTAGGGGGACGAACACTGAAGCTTTCTTT; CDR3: CSARDIRGTNTEAFF
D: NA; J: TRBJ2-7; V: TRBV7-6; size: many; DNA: TGTGCCAGCAGCTTAAAGGGTCCACTAGACGAGCAGTACTTC; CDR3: CASSLKGPLDEQYF
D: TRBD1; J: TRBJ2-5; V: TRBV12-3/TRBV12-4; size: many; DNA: TGTGCCAGCACCGCGGGACAGGGGCAAGAGACCCAGTACTTC; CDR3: CASTAGQGQETQYF
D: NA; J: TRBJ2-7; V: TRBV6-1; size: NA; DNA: TGTGCCACGTACTCGAGGGGAGGTGCCTACGAGCAGTACTTC; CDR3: CATYSRGGAYEQYF
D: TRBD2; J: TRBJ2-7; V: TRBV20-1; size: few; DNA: TGCAGTGCTAGAGGCAAGCGGGGAAGGTTCTACGAGCAGTACTTC; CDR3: CSARGKRGRFYEQYF
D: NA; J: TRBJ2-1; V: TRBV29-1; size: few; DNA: TGCAGCGTTGTAATTCGGTACGGGGGGCCTTACAATGAGCAGTTCTTC; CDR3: CSVVIRYGGPYNEQFF
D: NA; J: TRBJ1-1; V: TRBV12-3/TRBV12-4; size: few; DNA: TGTGCCAGCAGTTTGTGGCAGAAGAACACTGAAGCTTTCTTT; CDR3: CASSLWQKNTEAFF
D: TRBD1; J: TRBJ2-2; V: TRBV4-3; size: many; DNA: TGCGCCAGCAGCCAACCCCGACAGGGGAACACCGGGGAGCTGTTTTTT; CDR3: CASSQPRQGNTGELFF
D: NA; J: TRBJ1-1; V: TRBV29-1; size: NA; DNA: TGCAGCGTTTCACAGGGAGGCGGGGAAGCTTTCTTT; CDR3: CSVSQGGGEAFF
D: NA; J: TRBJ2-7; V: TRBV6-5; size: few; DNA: TGTGCCAGCAGTTACATGGGTCCGGGGTCCTACGAGCAGTACTTC; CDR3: CASSYMGPGSYEQYF